The 21 T cell receptor beta chains below were found in one sample sequenced in a study of shared clonotypes between healthy human individuals. As defined, naive CD8 cells were CD45RO-negative and positively selected for CCR7, with terminally differentiated effector memory CD45RA+ cells excluded. Sequencing used immunoSEQ multiplex PCR; TCRdb keeps in-frame clones, though not all of them. The data contain some 1,900,000 clones, around 96% of them seen just once; the ten biggest clones take up roughly 1.2%. Material for sequencing was naive CD8+ T cells sorted from blood. These receptors originate from a man in his late teens or twenties in good health.

The J gene is TRBJ1-1, the V gene TRBV27, with 7 bases fitting TRBD1. With 3 bases clipped from V and 4 bases from J, the junction kept 8 bases outside the gene matches. Germline V gene data show CDR1 as MNHEY and CDR2 as SMNVEV (reference sequence). The CDR3 runs 15 residues. The CDR3 region is CASSFPGTAATEAFF. Here the CDR3 DNA reads TGTGCCAGCAGTTTCCCTGGGACAGCGGCCACTGAAGCTTTCTTT.

The V and J genes are TRBV11-3 and TRBJ2-5; 9 bases agree with TRBD2. The CDR3 spans 16 residues. CDR1 and CDR2 (germline): SGHNT, YENEEA. V shed 4 bases, J shed 5 bases, and the junction held 11 bases outside the gene matches. In DNA form, the CDR3 reads TGTGCCAGCAGCTCCCGACTTGCGGGAGGGCCGGAGACCCAGTACTTC. Encoded protein: CASSSRLAGGPETQYF.

This chain joins TRBV7-9 and TRBJ1-4, with TRBD1 as a possible D gene (5 bases). This CDR3 is 12 amino acids long. Germline V CDR1 and CDR2: SEHNR, FQNEAQ (reference sequence). The V end was cut by 4 bases, the J end by 8 bases, with 8 bases between. Written as DNA, the CDR3 is TGTGCCAGCAGCTCGACAGAGGAAAAACTGTTTTTT. It yields the protein CASSSTEEKLFF.

This rearrangement joins TRBV30 to TRBJ2-7; no clear D gene. V was cut by 7 bases and J by 7 bases, with 20 bases left in between. CDR3 size: 13 residues. The germline V gene encodes CDR1 GTSNPN and CDR2 SVGIG (reference sequence). The CDR3 region has the DNA TGTGCCTTTTTAGTCGATGGCTATGGGGAGCAGTACTTC. Amino acid sequence: CAFLVDGYGEQYF.

V is TRBV4-1 and J is TRBJ1-5; 7 bases map to TRBD1. Germline lookup yields CDR1 MGHRA and CDR2 YSYEKL. The CDR3 is 17 amino acids. V shed 0 bases, J shed 2 bases, and the junction held 7 bases outside the gene matches. The CDR3 reads CASSQDFRGSGNQPQHF. The CDR3 DNA follows: TGCGCCAGCAGCCAAGACTTCAGGGGGTCGGGCAATCAGCCCCAGCATTTT.

Of note for this clone: Other DNA sequences in this sample translate to the same CDR3. CDR3 sequence: CASSLLAGGTDTQYF. As DNA, the CDR3 is TGTGCCAGCAGTCTACTAGCGGGGGGCACAGATACGCAGTATTTT. V usage is TRBV6-5 and J usage is TRBJ2-3, with 11 bases fitting TRBD2. J gave up 1 base and V 5 bases, and 2 bases lay outside the gene matches. This CDR3 has 15 residues. Germline values: CDR1 MNHEY, CDR2 SVGAGI.

CDR3 sequence: CASSYSTGERFTEAFF. The CDR3 nucleotides read TGTGCCAGCAGTTATTCGACAGGGGAAAGGTTCACTGAAGCTTTCTTT. The chain joins TRBV27 to TRBJ1-1, with 8 bases matching TRBD1. Germline-derived CDR1 and CDR2 are MNHEY and SMNVEV (reference sequence). V dropped 4 bases and J dropped 4; count of bases not matched to a gene: 11. CDR3 length equals 16 residues.

This chain connects TRBV27 to TRBJ2-1, with D possibly being TRBD1 (6 bases). Looked up from germline, CDR1 is MNHEY and CDR2 is SMNVEV (reference sequence). CDR3 length: 16 residues. Trimming took off 3 bases at V and 0 bases at J, with 12 bases between the two ends. The CDR3 DNA follows: TGTGCCAGCAGTTTTTGGGGGCTTAGCTCCTACAATGAGCAGTTCTTC. It translates to CASSFWGLSSYNEQFF.

V usage is TRBV5-4 and J usage is TRBJ2-7; either TRBD1 or TRBD2 may fit D (6 bases each). Germline-derived CDR1 and CDR2 are SGHNT and YYREEE (reference sequence). There are 14 residues in the CDR3. Between the trimmed V and J ends, which lost 4 bases and 4 bases, there was a span of 15 bases. The CDR3 DNA follows: TGTGCCAGCAGCGAGGGGGGATGGGAATACGAGCAGTACTTC. Encoded protein: CASSEGGWEYEQYF.

V is TRBV18 and J is TRBJ2-3, with TRBD1 identical over 9 bases. The germline gives CDR1 KGHSH, CDR2 LQKENI. The CDR3 covers 17 residues. Trimming cost V 3 bases and J 0 bases; bases outside gene matches: 7. The CDR3 region is CASSPNKGQGSTDTQYF. For the CDR3, the DNA is TGTGCCAGCTCACCCAATAAGGGACAGGGTAGCACAGATACGCAGTATTTT.

This chain connects TRBV5-6 to TRBJ1-5; 8 bases align to TRBD1. The CDR3 totals 14 residues. Germline V gene data show CDR1 as SGHDT and CDR2 as YYEEEE. V was clipped by 0 bases and J by 7 bases; unmatched bases: 3. Here the CDR3 DNA reads TGTGCCAGCAGCTTGGAACAGGGGGACCAGCCCCAGCATTTT. Its protein product is CASSLEQGDQPQHF.

The chain combines TRBV5-4 with TRBJ1-1; no reliable D call. This CDR3 is 12 amino acids long. V gave up 4 bases and J gave up 11 bases, with 15 bases separating them. CDR1 is SGHNT and CDR2 is YYREEE in the germline V gene (reference sequence). The CDR3 spells CASSLGGISAFF. As DNA, the CDR3 is TGTGCCAGCAGCCTTGGAGGGATTTCGGCTTTCTTT. The whole variable domain, remainder taken from reference TRBV5-4 and TRBJ1-1, is ETGVTQSPTHLIKTRGQQVTLRCSSQSGHNTVSWYQQALGQGPQFIFQYYREEENGRGNFPPRFSGLQFPNYSSELNVNALELDDSALYLCASSLGGISAFFGQGTRLTVV.

This clone was seen once. The genes are TRBV5-4 and TRBJ2-5; the D is unclear. The V gene lost 1 base and the J gene lost 5 bases, with 12 bases spanning the gap. CDR1 and CDR2 (germline): SGHNT, YYREEE (reference sequence). The CDR3 length is 14 residues. The CDR3 DNA is TGTGCCAGCAGCTTGAATATAGGGTGGGAGACCCAGTACTTC. Translated, it gives CASSLNIGWETQYF.

The chain is built from TRBV9 and TRBJ2-7; D tentatively reads TRBD1 or TRBD2 (7 bases each). V was clipped by 3 bases and J by 7 bases, with 20 bases between them. Germline CDR1 is SGDLS and CDR2 is YYNGEE. The CDR3 sequence is 15 residues long. CDR3 nucleotides: TGTGCCAGCAGCGCCGAGGGAGGGGGCAATGGGGAGCAGTACTTC. Amino acid sequence: CASSAEGGGNGEQYF.

J is TRBJ2-3 and V is TRBV7-9; D remains ambiguous. V was cut by 6 bases and J by 5 bases, with 6 bases left in between. CDR3 size: 11 residues. Germline V lookup: CDR1 SEHNR, CDR2 FQNEAQ (reference sequence). CDR3 region: CASRGRDTQYF. In nucleotides, the CDR3 is TGTGCCAGCAGGGGTCGAGATACGCAGTATTTT.

The chain joins TRBV6-6 to TRBJ2-7; D may be TRBD2 (6 bases). Deletions cut 5 bases from V and 3 bases from J, with 11 bases between. Germline CDR1 is MNHNY and CDR2 is SVGAGI (reference sequence). This CDR3 is 13 amino acids long. CDR3 in DNA: TGTGCCAGCAGTCAGTCCGGGAGCTACGAGCAGTACTTC. This translates into CASSQSGSYEQYF.

V gene TRBV7-9 combines with J gene TRBJ2-7, with TRBD2 matching over 10 bases. Germline V gene lookup returns CDR1 SEHNR and CDR2 FQNEAQ (reference sequence). The CDR3 is made up of 15 amino acids. V trimming: 5 bases; J trimming: 2 bases; junction bases outside the gene matches: 6. The CDR3 bases are TGTGCCAGCAGCCATGGGACTAGCGAAGCCTACGAGCAGTACTTC. Translated, it gives CASSHGTSEAYEQYF. The full variable domain, its missing parts supplied by reference TRBV7-9 and TRBJ2-7, is DTGVSQNPRHKITKRGQNVTFRCDPISEHNRLYWYRQTLGQGPEFLTYFQNEAQLEKSRLLSDRFSAERPKGSFSTLEIQRTEQGDSAMYLCASSHGTSEAYEQYFGPGTRLTVT.

In this sample, this clone turned up once. V gene TRBV5-4 combines with J gene TRBJ1-1; no definite D call. Germline V gene data show CDR1 as SGHNT and CDR2 as YYREEE (reference sequence). The CDR3 has 14 residues. With 4 bases removed from V and 0 bases from J, the gap between germline ends came to 10 bases. The CDR3 loop is CASSSLSVNTEAFF. The DNA of the CDR3 is TGTGCCAGCAGCAGCCTATCTGTGAACACTGAAGCTTTCTTT.

This sequence joins TRBV7-8 and TRBJ2-1; no clear D. Trimming stripped 5 bases from V and 0 bases from J, with 14 bases between. The CDR3 contains 16 residues. Germline CDR1 is SGHVS and CDR2 is FQNEAQ. This CDR3 is CASSTAELSSYNEQFF. DNA for the CDR3: TGTGCCAGCAGCACAGCCGAGTTGAGCTCCTACAATGAGCAGTTCTTC.

Concerning this clone itself: Within the sample, other DNA sequences also encode this same CDR3. The chain is built from TRBV27 and TRBJ1-5, with D uncertain. The CDR3 has 12 residues. The V gene lost 1 base and the J gene lost 7 bases, with 5 bases spanning the gap. The germline V gene encodes CDR1 MNHEY and CDR2 SMNVEV (reference sequence). As DNA, the CDR3 is TGTGCCAGCAGTTTATTCGGACAGCCCCAGCATTTT. Encoded protein: CASSLFGQPQHF.

The chain recombines TRBV19 with TRBJ2-7; a weak D match, TRBD2 (7 bases). Trimming pared 5 bases from V and 1 base from J, leaving 12 bases between. Germline V lookup: CDR1 LNHDA, CDR2 SQIVND (reference sequence). The CDR3 is 14 residues long. The CDR3 nucleotides read TGTGCCAGTAGTCCGGGGGGCACTTCCTACGAGCAGTACTTC. Encoded protein: CASSPGGTSYEQYF. Full variable domain (outside the CDR3, taken from reference TRBV19 and TRBJ2-7): DGGITQSPKYLFRKEGQNVTLSCEQNLNHDAMYWYRQDPGQGLRLIYYSQIVNDFQKGDIAEGYSVSREKKESFPLTVTSAQKNPTAFYLCASSPGGTSYEQYFGPGTRLTVT.